This T cell receptor (beta chain) was identified in a study of T cells after yellow fever vaccination. The CDR3 consists of 14 residues. Trimming removed 2 bases from V and 0 bases from J, with 4 bases in between. Germline values: CDR1 KGHSH, CDR2 LQKENI. One entry per CDR3 protein, called by TCRdb with MiXCR from the 5' RACE reads. The sample yields some 350,000 distinct CDR3 sequences, almost 4% seen once. Many counts were recorded for this clonotype. Here the sequenced sample was PBMCs, taken 5 days after the yellow fever booster vaccination. The source is a man younger than 35 who received the YFV17D yellow fever vaccine. The chain joins TRBV18 to TRBJ1-4; D gene unclear. The CDR3 loop reads CASSPVTTNEKLFF. Here the CDR3 DNA reads TGTGCCAGCTCACCAGTTACAACTAATGAAAAACTGTTTTTT.